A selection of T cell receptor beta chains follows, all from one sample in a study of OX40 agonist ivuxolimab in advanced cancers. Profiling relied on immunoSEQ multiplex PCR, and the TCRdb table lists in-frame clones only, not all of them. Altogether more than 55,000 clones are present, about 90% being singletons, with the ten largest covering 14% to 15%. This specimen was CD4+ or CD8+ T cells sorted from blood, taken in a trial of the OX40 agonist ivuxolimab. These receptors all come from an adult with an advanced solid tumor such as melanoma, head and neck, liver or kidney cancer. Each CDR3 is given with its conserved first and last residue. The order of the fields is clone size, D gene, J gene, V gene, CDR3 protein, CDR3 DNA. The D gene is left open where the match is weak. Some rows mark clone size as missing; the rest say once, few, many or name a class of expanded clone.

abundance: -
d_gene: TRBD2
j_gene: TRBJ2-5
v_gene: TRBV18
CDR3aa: CASSEGLQETQYF
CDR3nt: TGTGCCAGCTCAGAGGGACTACAAGAGACCCAGTACTTC

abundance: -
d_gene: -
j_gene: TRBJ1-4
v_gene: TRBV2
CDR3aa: CASRYRLNEKLFF
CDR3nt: TGTGCCAGCCGTTATCGGCTTAATGAAAAACTGTTTTTT

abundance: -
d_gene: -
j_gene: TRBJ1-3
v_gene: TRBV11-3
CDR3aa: CASSFQSGNTIYF
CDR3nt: TGTGCCAGCAGCTTTCAGTCTGGAAACACCATATATTTT

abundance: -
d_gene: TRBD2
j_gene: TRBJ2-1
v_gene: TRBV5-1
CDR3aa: CASSPKVAGGYNEQFF
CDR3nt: TGCGCCAGCAGCCCGAAGGTAGCGGGAGGGTACAATGAGCAGTTCTTC

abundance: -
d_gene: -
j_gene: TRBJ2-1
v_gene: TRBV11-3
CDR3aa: CASSLGGTTIDEQFF
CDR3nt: TGTGCCAGCAGCTTAGGGGGTACGACGATAGATGAGCAGTTCTTC

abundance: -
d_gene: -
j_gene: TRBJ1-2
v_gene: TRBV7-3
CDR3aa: CASSTGTPRKKYTNYGYTF
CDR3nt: TGTGCCAGCAGCACTGGAACCCCCAGGAAAAAATATACTAACTATGGCTACACCTTC

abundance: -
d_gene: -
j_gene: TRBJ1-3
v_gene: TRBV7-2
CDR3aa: CASSLSPSPGNTIYF
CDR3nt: TGTGCCAGCAGCTTAAGCCCTAGCCCTGGAAACACCATATATTTT

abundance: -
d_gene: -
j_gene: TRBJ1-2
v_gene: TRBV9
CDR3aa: CASNRQNYGYTF
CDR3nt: TGTGCCAGCAACAGGCAAAACTATGGCTACACCTTC

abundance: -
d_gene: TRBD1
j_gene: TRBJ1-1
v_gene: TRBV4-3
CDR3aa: CASSQQGQSRSTEAFF
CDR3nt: TGCGCCAGCAGCCAACAGGGACAGTCAAGGAGCACTGAAGCTTTCTTT

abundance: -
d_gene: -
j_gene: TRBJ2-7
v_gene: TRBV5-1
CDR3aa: CASSLANTGYYEQYF
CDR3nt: TGCGCCAGCAGCTTGGCCAACACCGGTTACTACGAGCAGTACTTC

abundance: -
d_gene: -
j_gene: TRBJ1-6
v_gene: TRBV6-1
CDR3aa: CASSEAGESYNSPLHF
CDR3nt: TGTGCCAGCAGTGAAGCCGGGGAATCCTATAATTCACCCCTCCACTTT

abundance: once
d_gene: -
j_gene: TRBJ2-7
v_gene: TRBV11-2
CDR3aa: CASSPTRTYYEQYF
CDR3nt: TGTGCCAGCAGCCCGACTAGGACGTACTACGAGCAGTACTTC

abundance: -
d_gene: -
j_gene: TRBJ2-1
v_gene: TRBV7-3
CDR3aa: CASSLTTTYNEQFF
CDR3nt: TGTGCCAGCAGCTTAACCACAACCTACAATGAGCAGTTCTTC

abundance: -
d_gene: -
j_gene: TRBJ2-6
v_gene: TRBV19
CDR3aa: CASSMNSLGANVLTF
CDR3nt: TGTGCCAGTAGTATGAATTCTCTCGGGGCCAACGTCCTGACTTTC

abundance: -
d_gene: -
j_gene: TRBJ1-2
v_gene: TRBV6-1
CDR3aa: CASSTRESYGYTF
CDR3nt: TGTGCCAGCAGTACCAGGGAGTCCTATGGCTACACCTTC

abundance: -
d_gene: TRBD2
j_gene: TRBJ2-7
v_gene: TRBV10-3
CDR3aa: CAISESAGGPQEQYF
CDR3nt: TGTGCCATCAGTGAGTCCGCGGGAGGGCCTCAGGAGCAGTACTTC